The present entry profiles one TCR beta chain with its context. Germline CDR1 reads MDHEN; CDR2 reads SYDVKM. CDR3 length equals 15 residues. Trimming at V came to 2 bases and at J to 2 bases, leaving 4 bases not matched to a gene. This entry is derived from a study of blood T cell repertoires in COVID-19. Whole-study context: Italy, Spain and the United States were the sources of the convalescent and acute COVID-19 samples.

Individuals drawn from about 26 US areas were about 18 to 100 years old. Measured with immunoSEQ multiplex PCR; TCRdb has only the in-frame clones, and not every one. The sample holds 250,000 or so clones, about nine tenths seen once. The clonotype was recovered from a man aged 50-59 years who had been exposed to COVID-19. The chain carries TRBV28 and TRBJ2-5; 8 nucleotides line up with TRBD1. Material: PBMCs or T cells enriched from blood (not recorded which). The CDR3, as DNA: TGTGCCAGCAGTTTAGGGGGACAGGAGCAAGAGACCCAGTACTTC. Its translation is CASSLGGQEQETQYF. The whole variable domain, filled in from reference TRBV28 and TRBJ2-5, reads DVKVTQSSRYLVKRTGEKVFLECVQDMDHENMFWYRQDPGLGLRLIYFSYDVKMKEKGDIPEGYSVSREKKERFSLILESASTNQTSMYLCASSLGGQEQETQYFGPGTRLLVL.